The 22 T cell receptor beta chains below were found in one sample sequenced in a study of T cells in localized non-small cell lung cancer. Generated by immunoSEQ multiplex PCR, the TCRdb table keeps only in-frame clones and is missing some. The top ten clones hold about an eighth of a sample with 30,000 or so clones, 85% to 90% of them seen once. Sequencing was performed on peripheral blood, taken before any cancer treatment. The receptor source for this set is a female donor aged 60 or older with stage III squamous cell lung carcinoma.

This chain joins TRBV28 and TRBJ2-3; possibly TRBD1 or TRBD2 for D (7 bases each). V lost 8 bases and J lost 2, with 11 bases in between. The CDR3 is made up of 13 amino acids. The germline gives CDR1 MDHEN, CDR2 SYDVKM. DNA of the CDR3: TGTGCCAGCTCAGGGGGGGCCACAGATACGCAGTATTTT. Translated, it gives CASSGGATDTQYF.

The chain carries TRBV2 and TRBJ2-3, with TRBD2 matching 8 bases. Trimming took 2 bases from V and 0 from J; bases not matched to a gene: 10. The germline CDR1 and CDR2 sequences are SNHLY and FYNNEI. The length of the CDR3 is 18 residues. In DNA form, the CDR3 reads TGTGCCAGCAGTGAAACTTTAGCGGGGAAGTCTAGCACAGATACGCAGTATTTT. It encodes CASSETLAGKSSTDTQYF.

CDR3 in DNA: TGTGCCACCGGTCCCACTTCAACTAATGAAAAACTGTTTTTT. Its translation is CATGPTSTNEKLFF. The gene calls are TRBV28 and TRBJ1-4; no firm D call. V dropped 10 bases and J dropped 0 bases, with 12 bases sitting between them. Looked up from germline, CDR1 is MDHEN and CDR2 is SYDVKM. This CDR3 is built from 14 residues.

The V and J genes are TRBV9 and TRBJ2-7; the D gene could be TRBD1 or TRBD2 (5 bases each). The CDR3 is made up of 15 amino acids. Germline V gene lookup returns CDR1 SGDLS and CDR2 YYNGEE. V lost 0 bases, J lost 2 bases, and 12 bases lay in between. The CDR3: CASSVGTGPPYEQYF. The CDR3 DNA sequence: TGTGCCAGCAGCGTAGGTACGGGACCACCCTACGAGCAGTACTTC.

This sequence joins TRBV7-2 and TRBJ2-2; D is uncertain. The germline V and J ends were trimmed by 4 bases and 8 bases, with 11 bases remaining between them. This CDR3 region has 13 residues. Germline-derived CDR1 and CDR2 are SGHTA and FQGNSA. This chain's CDR3 is CASSSQLTGELFF. The CDR3, as DNA: TGTGCCAGCAGCTCCCAACTAACGGGGGAGCTGTTTTTT.

This clone showed up just once. This rearrangement joins TRBV28 to TRBJ2-1; TRBD2 aligns across 12 bases. With V trimmed by 5 bases and J by 2 bases, 10 bases remained unmatched. The CDR3 spans 18 residues. The V gene's germline CDR1 is MDHEN and CDR2 SYDVKM. The CDR3 bases are TGTGCCAGCAGTCAAGGACTAGCGGGGTTAAACACCTACAATGAGCAGTTCTTC. This translates into CASSQGLAGLNTYNEQFF.

The genes are TRBV5-4 and TRBJ2-1; TRBD2 aligns across 8 bases. This CDR3 region has 15 residues. Germline V gives CDR1 SGHNT, CDR2 YYREEE (reference sequence). V dropped 0 bases and J dropped 4; count of bases not matched to a gene: 3. CDR3 sequence: CASSLDSGTYNEQFF. Written as DNA, the CDR3 is TGTGCCAGCAGCTTGGATAGCGGGACGTACAATGAGCAGTTCTTC. Full variable domain (remainder filled in from reference TRBV5-4 and TRBJ2-1): ETGVTQSPTHLIKTRGQQVTLRCSSQSGHNTVSWYQQALGQGPQFIFQYYREEENGRGNFPPRFSGLQFPNYSSELNVNALELDDSALYLCASSLDSGTYNEQFFGPGTRLTVL.

The chain employs TRBV5-4 and TRBJ2-3; 10 bases are shared with TRBD2. The germline gives CDR1 SGHNT, CDR2 YYREEE (reference sequence). V lost 0 bases and J lost 4; bases outside the gene matches: 8. The CDR3 has 17 residues. The CDR3 nucleotides are TGTGCCAGCAGCTTGGGAGCTAGCGGGAGTGGAGCAGATACGCAGTATTTT. This gives the protein CASSLGASGSGADTQYF.

CDR3 in DNA: TGTGCCAGTAGTAGGGGCAGGGGAGGCAATCAGCCCCAGCATTTT. It specifies CASSRGRGGNQPQHF. The chain has TRBV19 and TRBJ1-5; tentative D call: TRBD1 (6 bases). Germline V lookup: CDR1 LNHDA, CDR2 SQIVND (reference sequence). The CDR3 has 15 amino acids. V was shortened by 4 bases and J by 2 bases, with 12 bases between the two germline ends.

The chain joins TRBV5-8 to TRBJ2-3; 8 bases line up with TRBD1. The CDR3 is made up of 17 amino acids. CDR1 SGHTS and CDR2 YDEGEE come from the germline V gene. The trim removed 4 bases at V and 3 bases at J, leaving 13 bases unmatched. The CDR3 DNA is TGTGCCAGCAGCCCCGGACAGGGAAGGGGTTATACAGATACGCAGTATTTT. Translation: CASSPGQGRGYTDTQYF.

V and J are TRBV27 and TRBJ2-2, with 12 positions matching TRBD2. Germline V gene data show CDR1 as MNHEY and CDR2 as SMNVEV (reference sequence). The CDR3 is 16 amino acids. Unmatched junction bases numbered 6, after V lost 5 bases and J lost 5 bases. For the CDR3, the DNA is TGTGCCAGCAGTGGGCCTAGCGGGAGGGCTACCGGGGAGCTGTTTTTT. This gives the protein CASSGPSGRATGELFF.

This clone occurred once. The chain is built from TRBV6-6 and TRBJ1-2; 10 nucleotides align to TRBD1. V shed 6 bases and J 8 bases; nucleotides not matched to a gene: 15. Germline assignment: CDR1 MNHNY and CDR2 SVGAGI (reference sequence). This CDR3 has 16 residues. This chain's CDR3 is CASSTGDRGPRWGYTF. The CDR3 coding sequence is TGTGCCAGCAGCACGGGAGACAGGGGGCCACGGTGGGGCTACACCTTC.

This chain connects TRBV28 to TRBJ2-7; maybe TRBD2 (7 bases). The CDR3 totals 14 residues. Trimming took 2 bases from V and 4 from J, leaving 12 bases between them. CDR1 MDHEN and CDR2 SYDVKM come from the germline V gene. Here the CDR3 reads CASSLGGGAYEQYF. DNA for the CDR3: TGTGCCAGCAGTTTAGGTGGGGGGGCGTACGAGCAGTACTTC.

The rearrangement joins TRBV10-3 to TRBJ1-1, with a tentative D call TRBD1 (5 bases). This CDR3 spans 13 amino acids. Trimming stripped 5 bases from V and 0 bases from J, with 7 bases between. In germline, CDR1 is ENHRY, CDR2 SYGVKD. This CDR3 reads CAISLGLNTEAFF. The CDR3 DNA is TGTGCCATCAGTTTGGGACTGAACACTGAAGCTTTCTTT.

The chain combines TRBV7-2 with TRBJ2-1, with D possibly TRBD2 on 5 matching bases. The length of the CDR3 is 16 residues. Germline V gene sequence: CDR1 SGHTA, CDR2 FQGNSA. The V and J ends lost 5 bases and 6 bases respectively, with 20 bases between them. CDR3 nucleotides: TGTGCCAGCAGCCCCTTACTGAGGGAGCGCCGCAATGAGCAGTTCTTC. It specifies CASSPLLRERRNEQFF.

The chain recombines TRBV9 with TRBJ2-2, with D unclear. Trimming took 1 base from V and 5 from J, leaving 6 bases between them. There are 13 residues in the CDR3. Germline CDR1 SGDLS, CDR2 YYNGEE. CDR3 DNA sequence: TGTGCCAGCAGCGTAAGGGTAACCGGGGAGCTGTTTTTT. Protein: CASSVRVTGELFF.

CDR3 nucleotide sequence: TGTGCCAGCAGTCAGCTGGAGCGGGGGGATTCCTACGAGCAGTACTTC. Amino acid sequence: CASSQLERGDSYEQYF. V and J are TRBV7-2 and TRBJ2-7, with TRBD2 matching 9 bases. CDR3 length: 16 residues. J was trimmed by 1 base and V by 6 bases; bases with no gene match: 10. The germline V gene has CDR1 SGHTA and CDR2 FQGNSA.

In its sample, this clone was seen once. The chain recombines TRBV5-5 with TRBJ2-2, with 7 nucleotides matching TRBD1. The CDR3 sequence is 17 residues long. Looked up from germline, CDR1 is SGHKS and CDR2 is YYEKEE (reference sequence). V shed 3 bases, J shed 4 bases, and the junction held 12 bases outside the gene matches. CDR3 residues: CASSYQATGQGTGELFF. The CDR3 DNA sequence: TGTGCCAGCAGCTACCAAGCGACAGGGCAAGGCACCGGGGAGCTGTTTTTT.

V gene TRBV20-1 combines with J gene TRBJ2-3; no clear D. Deletions cut 3 bases from V and 4 bases from J, with 5 bases between. The CDR3 is made up of 11 amino acids. Germline V lookup: CDR1 DFQATT, CDR2 SNEGSKA (reference sequence). The CDR3 DNA follows: TGCAGTGCTAGTCACGCAGATACGCAGTATTTT. Encoded protein: CSASHADTQYF.

CDR3 region: CASSFPMGYGYTF. The CDR3 DNA reads TGCGCCAGCAGCTTCCCGATGGGCTATGGCTACACCTTC. This chain links TRBV5-1 with TRBJ1-2; D remains unclear. The CDR3 spans 13 residues. V dropped 2 bases and J dropped 4 bases, with 9 bases sitting between them. Germline V gene lookup returns CDR1 SGHRS and CDR2 YFSETQ.

The J gene is TRBJ1-6, the V gene TRBV10-1; 8 bases are a match to TRBD1. The CDR3 runs 15 residues. Losses at the gene ends were 2 bases for V and 5 bases for J; bases not matched to a gene: 2. From germline, CDR1 is WNHNN and CDR2 SYGVQD (reference sequence). CDR3 sequence (DNA): TGCGCCAGCAGTGAGGACAGGGGTGATAATTCACCCCTCCACTTT. It codes for CASSEDRGDNSPLHF.

CDR3 sequence: CASSYLPSRQERAFF. The CDR3 DNA sequence: TGTGCCAGCAGTTACCTCCCAAGCCGCCAGGAACGAGCTTTCTTT. The gene calls are TRBV6-6 and TRBJ1-1; D call uncertain. CDR1 is MNHNY and CDR2 is SVGAGI in the germline V gene (reference sequence). Trimming removed 2 bases at V and 10 bases at J, with 20 bases between. CDR3 length: 15 amino acids.